This paragraph reports one TCR beta chain. For the second PCR, which ran for about 6 to 11 cycles, a sample-barcoded 5' primer and a J-beta primer mix were used. TCRdb recomputed calls from the 5' RACE reads with MiXCR, one row per CDR3 protein. The profile shows approximately 1,000,000 distinct CDR3 sequences, 35% to 50% of them singletons. Between the trimmed V and J ends, which lost 0 bases and 0 bases, there was a span of 7 bases. Germline V gene lookup returns CDR1 LNHNV and CDR2 YYDKDF (reference sequence). This CDR3 is built from 15 residues. This record belongs to a study of blood T cells in healthy people across ages.

Sequencing was done on a sample of blood. This sequence was found in a woman aged 55 to 70 in good health. The V gene is TRBV15, the J gene TRBJ2-3, with no clear D. The CDR3 bases are TGTGCCACCAGCAGAGAAAGGGTGAGCACAGATACGCAGTATTTT. Translating gives CATSRERVSTDTQYF.